The rows below give T cell receptor beta chains drawn from one sample of a study of shared clonotypes between healthy human individuals. Assay: immunoSEQ multiplex PCR; the TCRdb copy retains only in-frame clones and omits some. The data contain some 2.1 million clones, roughly 93% of them seen just once; the ten biggest clones take up approximately 1.7%. Sample: naive CD8+ T cells from PBMCs. These TCRs come from a man aged 18 to 29 in good health. Some clones in this sample may be carry-over from other donors' samples. The CDR3 runs from the conserved cysteine through the conserved F or W. The order of the fields is J gene, CDR3 length, D gene, clone size, V gene, CDR3 protein, CDR3 DNA. The D gene is left open where the match is weak. For some rows the clone size is stated as once, few or many, or as a class when expanded; others skip it.

>TRBJ2-7|16|-|-|TRBV4-3
CASSQDVATDSYEQYF
TGCGCCAGCAGCCAAGATGTAGCCACGGACTCCTACGAGCAGTACTTC
>TRBJ2-1|14|TRBD1|-|TRBV9
CASSVSLGGDEQFF
TGTGCCAGCAGCGTCTCACTAGGGGGCGATGAGCAGTTCTTC
>TRBJ2-1|13|-|-|TRBV5-8
CASGEQGRLEQFF
TGTGCCAGCGGGGAACAGGGACGTTTAGAGCAGTTCTTC
>TRBJ1-1|13|-|-|TRBV19
CASSIGGITEAFF
TGTGCCAGTAGTATTGGGGGGATCACTGAAGCTTTCTTT
>TRBJ2-1|15|TRBD2|-|TRBV5-4
CASSLLRESYNEQFF
TGTGCCAGCAGCTTGTTGCGGGAGTCCTACAATGAGCAGTTCTTC
>TRBJ2-3|17|-|-|TRBV5-1
CASSLPGPRSHTDTQYF
TGCGCCAGCAGCTTACCGGGGCCTAGATCCCACACAGATACGCAGTATTTT
>TRBJ1-2|16|-|-|TRBV7-8
CASSPGFGGQSYGYTF
TGTGCCAGCAGCCCAGGCTTTGGGGGGCAAAGCTATGGCTACACCTTC
>TRBJ2-1|15|TRBD2|-|TRBV27
CASTPGLAVGYEQFF
TGTGCCAGCACCCCTGGACTAGCGGTCGGGTATGAGCAGTTCTTC
>TRBJ2-4|17|-|-|TRBV28
CASAFRGRTLAKNIQYF
TGTGCCAGCGCATTCCGGGGCCGGACTCTAGCCAAAAACATTCAGTACTTC
>TRBJ2-7|14|-|-|TRBV7-9
CASSLAGRDGEQYF
TGTGCCAGCAGCTTAGCTGGACGAGACGGCGAGCAGTACTTC
>TRBJ2-5|15|TRBD1|-|TRBV9
CASSVGQGAAETQYF
TGTGCCAGCAGCGTAGGACAGGGTGCGGCGGAGACCCAGTACTTC
>TRBJ2-7|11|TRBD2|-|TRBV19
CASRTSGEQYF
TGTGCCAGTCGGACTAGCGGCGAGCAGTACTTC
>TRBJ2-3|15|TRBD1|-|TRBV11-2
CASRQTRYRGDTQYF
TGTGCCAGCAGACAGACTCGCTACAGGGGGGATACGCAGTATTTT
>TRBJ2-1|15|-|-|TRBV28
CASSYRTQLYNEQFF
TGTGCCAGCAGCTATAGGACTCAGCTTTACAATGAGCAGTTCTTC
>TRBJ1-5|17|-|-|TRBV18
CASSPSDETFSNQPQHF
TGTGCCAGCTCACCTTCCGACGAGACCTTTAGCAATCAGCCCCAGCATTTT
>TRBJ1-5|13|-|few|TRBV4-1
CASSQENDQRQHF
TGCGCCAGCAGCCAAGAGAATGATCAGCGCCAGCATTTT
>TRBJ2-3|15|-|-|TRBV4-1
CASSQGQYSTDTQYF
TGCGCCAGCAGCCAAGGCCAGTATAGCACAGATACGCAGTATTTT
>TRBJ2-1|14|TRBD2|-|TRBV27
CASRPGLAGVEQFF
TGTGCCAGCAGACCTGGACTAGCGGGAGTTGAGCAGTTCTTC
>TRBJ2-5|16|TRBD2|-|TRBV7-2
CASARDKREWQETQYF
TGTGCCAGCGCTCGGGACAAGCGGGAGTGGCAAGAGACCCAGTACTTC
>TRBJ1-1|13|TRBD1|-|TRBV13
CASSLDRGSEAFF
TGTGCCAGCAGCTTAGACAGGGGCTCTGAAGCTTTCTTT
>TRBJ2-5|15|-|-|TRBV4-3
CASSRLLQTQETQYF
TGCGCCAGCAGCCGACTACTGCAGACTCAAGAGACCCAGTACTTC
>TRBJ2-7|16|-|-|TRBV27
CASSPSTGPLFYEQYF
TGTGCCAGCAGTCCCTCGACAGGACCTCTATTCTACGAGCAGTACTTC
>TRBJ2-1|13|TRBD1|-|TRBV5-4
CASSVDRVNEQFF
TGTGCCAGCAGCGTGGACAGGGTCAATGAGCAGTTCTTC
>TRBJ1-2|14|-|-|TRBV16
CASSQSSGLYGYTF
TGTGCCAGCAGCCAATCTTCAGGTCTCTATGGCTACACCTTC
>TRBJ1-2|16|-|-|TRBV7-2
CASSLNPRADRYGYTF
TGTGCCAGCAGCCTGAACCCGAGGGCCGACAGATATGGCTACACCTTC
>TRBJ2-1|13|TRBD2|-|TRBV5-6
CASSLGLAGVSFF
TGTGCCAGCAGCTTGGGACTAGCGGGAGTGTCGTTCTTC
>TRBJ1-2|13|-|-|TRBV19
CASSIEGGYGYTF
TGTGCCAGTAGTATAGAAGGCGGTTATGGCTACACCTTC
>TRBJ1-1|13|-|-|TRBV11-2
CASSLAGATEAFF
TGTGCCAGCAGCTTAGCGGGGGCCACTGAAGCTTTCTTT
>TRBJ2-7|14|-|-|TRBV6-5
CASSSKGLRDEQYF
TGTGCCAGCAGTTCTAAGGGACTCAGGGACGAGCAGTACTTC
>TRBJ2-7|13|-|-|TRBV15
CATSTGYSYEQYF
TGTGCCACCAGCACAGGGTACTCCTACGAGCAGTACTTC
>TRBJ2-3|15|-|-|TRBV14
CASSQGGSTTDTQYF
TGTGCCAGCAGCCAAGGGGGGAGTACTACAGATACGCAGTATTTT
>TRBJ2-7|12|-|-|TRBV7-9
CASSLAGSEQYF
TGTGCCAGCAGCTTGGCGGGGTCCGAGCAGTACTTC
>TRBJ1-1|13|-|-|TRBV5-6
CASSRTVGEGAFF
TGTGCCAGCAGCCGGACAGTGGGTGAAGGAGCTTTCTTT
>TRBJ2-3|15|-|-|TRBV5-1
CASSLEGGGVDTQYF
TGCGCCAGCAGCTTGGAGGGAGGGGGCGTAGATACGCAGTATTTT
>TRBJ2-7|14|-|-|TRBV9
CASSVDYSPYEQYF
TGTGCCAGCAGCGTAGATTACTCCCCCTACGAGCAGTACTTC
>TRBJ1-5|14|-|-|TRBV28
CASIGLRGRQPQHF
TGTGCCAGCATTGGGCTCAGGGGACGGCAGCCCCAGCATTTT
>TRBJ2-3|11|-|-|TRBV13
CASRRGGTQYF
TGTGCCAGCCGCAGAGGGGGTACGCAGTATTTT
>TRBJ2-1|15|-|once|TRBV6-1
CASSETGSSYNEQFF
TGTGCCAGCAGTGAAACAGGGAGCTCCTACAATGAGCAGTTCTTC
>TRBJ1-4|12|-|-|TRBV9
CASSVADEKLFF
TGTGCCAGCAGCGTAGCAGATGAAAAACTGTTTTTT
>TRBJ2-4|12|-|-|TRBV21-1
CASSKGWAIQYF
TGTGCCAGCAGCAAAGGGTGGGCCATTCAGTACTTC
>TRBJ2-7|14|TRBD1|once|TRBV28
CASSPDRLGYEQYF
TGTGCCAGCAGTCCGGACAGGCTAGGGTACGAGCAGTACTTC
>TRBJ2-5|16|TRBD2|once|TRBV19
CASSLLTGTREETQYF
TGTGCCAGTAGTCTACTTACCGGGACTAGGGAAGAGACCCAGTACTTC
>TRBJ2-1|15|TRBD2|-|TRBV11-2
CASSSTSGSWYEQFF
TGTGCCAGCAGCTCAACTAGCGGGAGTTGGTATGAGCAGTTCTTC
>TRBJ2-1|13|TRBD2|-|TRBV29-1
CSPRLAGGNEQFF
TGCAGCCCTAGACTAGCGGGCGGCAATGAGCAGTTCTTC
>TRBJ2-7|13|TRBD1|-|TRBV27
CASQDRVSYEQYF
TGTGCCAGTCAAGACAGGGTCTCCTACGAGCAGTACTTC
>TRBJ2-2|13|-|-|TRBV18
CASSPSGTGELFF
TGTGCCAGCTCACCCTCGGGCACCGGGGAGCTGTTTTTT
>TRBJ2-7|16|TRBD1|-|TRBV7-9
CASSLGGQGVRNEQYF
TGTGCCAGCAGCTTAGGGGGCCAGGGGGTTCGGAACGAGCAGTACTTC
>TRBJ2-7|13|TRBD2|-|TRBV30
CAWSVSGGHEQYF
TGTGCCTGGAGTGTATCGGGGGGTCACGAGCAGTACTTC
>TRBJ2-7|14|-|-|TRBV29-1
CSVVGFVGGYEQYF
TGCAGCGTTGTTGGGTTCGTCGGTGGCTACGAGCAGTACTTC
>TRBJ1-4|16|-|-|TRBV28
CASSYPGREFNEKLFF
TGTGCCAGCAGTTACCCCGGACGGGAGTTTAATGAAAAACTGTTTTTT
>TRBJ2-3|17|TRBD2|-|TRBV9
CASSEDWGTTITDTQYF
TGTGCCAGTTCTGAAGATTGGGGGACTACCATCACAGATACGCAGTATTTT
>TRBJ2-3|15|TRBD2|-|TRBV10-1
CASRAGTSGSDTQYF
TGCGCCAGCAGAGCTGGGACTAGCGGGAGTGATACGCAGTATTTT